In its sample, the clone carrying this T cell receptor (beta chain) was seen a few times. Antigen specificity is unknown. Germline V gives CDR1 MGHRA, CDR2 YSYEKL. This CDR3 is 15 amino acids long. V dropped 4 bases and J dropped 0; count of bases not matched to a gene: 6. The record originates from a study of T cells after yellow fever vaccination. Regarding the study as a whole: The secondary response was weaker but peaked faster, day 5 versus 15. Researchers cautioned that FACS-sorted repertoires could harbor abundant clonotypes contaminating from the bulk population. Booster sampling recovered most clones from primary vaccination (96% CD4, around 90% CD8).

In making TCR cDNA, 5'RACE template switching added a universal primer site and UMIs to it. TCRdb re-called the 5' RACE reads through MiXCR, storing one row per CDR3 protein. This sample yields about 320,000 distinct CDR3 sequences, of which roughly 4.3% are seen a single time; 15% to 20% belongs to the top ten. This clonotype was sampled from a man younger than 35 who received the YFV17D yellow fever vaccine. This specimen consisted of PBMCs, obtained 15 days after the yellow fever booster vaccination. The chain joins TRBV4-1 to TRBJ2-7; 7 nucleotides match TRBD1. The CDR3 sequence is CASSRAGDSSYEQYV. The CDR3 DNA reads as TGCGCCAGCAGCCGGGCAGGGGACAGCTCCTACGAGCAGTACGTC.